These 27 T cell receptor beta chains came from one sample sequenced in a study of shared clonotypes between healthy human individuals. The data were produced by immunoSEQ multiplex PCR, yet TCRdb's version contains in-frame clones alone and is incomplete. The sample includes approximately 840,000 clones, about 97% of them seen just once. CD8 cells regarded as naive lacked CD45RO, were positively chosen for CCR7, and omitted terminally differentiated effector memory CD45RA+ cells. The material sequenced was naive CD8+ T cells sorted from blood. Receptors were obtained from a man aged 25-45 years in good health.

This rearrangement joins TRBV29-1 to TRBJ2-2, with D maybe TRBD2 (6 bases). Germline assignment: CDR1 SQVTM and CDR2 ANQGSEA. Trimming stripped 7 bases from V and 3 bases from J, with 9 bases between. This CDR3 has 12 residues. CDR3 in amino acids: CSAWEDTGELFF. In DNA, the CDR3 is TGCAGCGCATGGGAGGACACCGGGGAGCTGTTTTTT.

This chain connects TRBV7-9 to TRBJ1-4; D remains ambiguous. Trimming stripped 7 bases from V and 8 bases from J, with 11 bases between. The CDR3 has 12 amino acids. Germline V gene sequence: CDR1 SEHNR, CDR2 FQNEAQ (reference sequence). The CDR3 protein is CASTKGAEKLFF. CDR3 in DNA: TGTGCCAGCACGAAGGGTGCGGAAAAACTGTTTTTT.

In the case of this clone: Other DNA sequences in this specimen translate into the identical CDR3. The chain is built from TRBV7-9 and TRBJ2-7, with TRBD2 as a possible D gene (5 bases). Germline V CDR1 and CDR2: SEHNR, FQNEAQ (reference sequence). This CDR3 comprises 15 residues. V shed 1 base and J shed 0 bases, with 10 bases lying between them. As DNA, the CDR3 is TGTGCCAGCAGCTTAGGTCTGGGGAGCTCCTACGAGCAGTACTTC. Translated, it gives CASSLGLGSSYEQYF.

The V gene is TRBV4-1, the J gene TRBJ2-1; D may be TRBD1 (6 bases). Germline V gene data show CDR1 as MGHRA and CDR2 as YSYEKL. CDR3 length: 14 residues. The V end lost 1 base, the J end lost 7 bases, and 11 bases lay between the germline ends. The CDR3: CASSQATGRNEQFF. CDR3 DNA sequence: TGCGCCAGCAGCCAAGCAACAGGGCGGAATGAGCAGTTCTTC.

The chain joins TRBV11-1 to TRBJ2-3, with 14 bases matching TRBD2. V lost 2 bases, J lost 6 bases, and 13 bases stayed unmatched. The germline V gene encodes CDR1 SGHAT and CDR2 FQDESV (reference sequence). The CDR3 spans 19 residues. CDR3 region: CASSLWGLAGARALDTQYF. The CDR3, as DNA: TGTGCCAGCAGCTTATGGGGACTAGCGGGAGCACGGGCCTTGGATACGCAGTATTTT.

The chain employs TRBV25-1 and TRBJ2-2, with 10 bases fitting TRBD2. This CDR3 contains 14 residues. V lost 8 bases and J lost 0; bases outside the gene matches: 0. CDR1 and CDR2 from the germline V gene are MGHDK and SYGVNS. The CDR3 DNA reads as TGTGCCAGCGGACTAGCGGCGAACACCGGGGAGCTGTTTTTT. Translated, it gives CASGLAANTGELFF.

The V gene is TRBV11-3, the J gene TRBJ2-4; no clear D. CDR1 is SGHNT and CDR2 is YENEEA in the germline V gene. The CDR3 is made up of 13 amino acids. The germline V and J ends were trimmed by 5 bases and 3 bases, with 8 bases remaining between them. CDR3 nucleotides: TGTGCCAGCAGCGGGGATGACAAAAACATTCAGTACTTC. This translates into CASSGDDKNIQYF.

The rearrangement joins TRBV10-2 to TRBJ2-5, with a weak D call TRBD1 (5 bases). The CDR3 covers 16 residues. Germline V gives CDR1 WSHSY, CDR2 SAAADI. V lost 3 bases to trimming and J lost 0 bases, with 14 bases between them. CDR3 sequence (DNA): TGCGCCAGCAGTGATTTTATGGGGCGCGACCAAGAGACCCAGTACTTC. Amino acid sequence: CASSDFMGRDQETQYF.

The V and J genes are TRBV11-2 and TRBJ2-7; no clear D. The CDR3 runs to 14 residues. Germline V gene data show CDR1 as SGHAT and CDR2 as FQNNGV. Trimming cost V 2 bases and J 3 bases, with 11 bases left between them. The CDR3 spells CASSLRNRSYEQYF. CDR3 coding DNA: TGTGCCAGCAGCTTAAGGAACAGAAGCTACGAGCAGTACTTC.

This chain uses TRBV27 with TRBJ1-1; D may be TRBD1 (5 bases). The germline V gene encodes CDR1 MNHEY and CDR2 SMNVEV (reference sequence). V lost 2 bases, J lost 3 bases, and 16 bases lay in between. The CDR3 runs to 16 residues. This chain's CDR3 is CASSLKLRTPDTEAFF. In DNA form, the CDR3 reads TGTGCCAGCAGTTTAAAGTTGAGGACACCTGACACTGAAGCTTTCTTT.

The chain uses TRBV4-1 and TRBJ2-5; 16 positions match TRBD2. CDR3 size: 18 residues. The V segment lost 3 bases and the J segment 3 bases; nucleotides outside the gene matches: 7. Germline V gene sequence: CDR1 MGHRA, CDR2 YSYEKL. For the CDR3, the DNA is TGCGCCAGCAGCCAGGGGACTAGCGGGAGGGTTTGGGAAGAGACCCAGTACTTC. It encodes CASSQGTSGRVWEETQYF.

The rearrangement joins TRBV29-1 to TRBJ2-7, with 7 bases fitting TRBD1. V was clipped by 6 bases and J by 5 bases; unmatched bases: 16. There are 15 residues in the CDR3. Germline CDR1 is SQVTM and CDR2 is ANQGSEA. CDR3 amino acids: CSVPSYRDSFNEQYF. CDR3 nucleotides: TGCAGCGTACCCTCCTACCGGGACAGTTTCAACGAGCAGTACTTC.

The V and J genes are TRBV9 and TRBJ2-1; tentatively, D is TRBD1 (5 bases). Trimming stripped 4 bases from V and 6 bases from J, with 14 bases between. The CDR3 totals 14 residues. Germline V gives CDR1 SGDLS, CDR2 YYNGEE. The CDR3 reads CASSPRAPANEQFF. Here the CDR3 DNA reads TGTGCCAGCAGCCCCAGGGCCCCGGCCAATGAGCAGTTCTTC.

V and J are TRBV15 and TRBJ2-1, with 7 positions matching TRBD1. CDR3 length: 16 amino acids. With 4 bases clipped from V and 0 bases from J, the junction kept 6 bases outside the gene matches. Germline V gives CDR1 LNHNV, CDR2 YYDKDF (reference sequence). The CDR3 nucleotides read TGTGCCACCAGCAACCTGGGACAGAGCTCCTACAATGAGCAGTTCTTC. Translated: CATSNLGQSSYNEQFF.

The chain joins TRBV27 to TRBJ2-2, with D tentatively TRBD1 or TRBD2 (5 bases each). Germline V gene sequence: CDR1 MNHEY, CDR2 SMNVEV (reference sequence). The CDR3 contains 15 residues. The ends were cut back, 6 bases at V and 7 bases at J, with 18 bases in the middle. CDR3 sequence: CASRSIGASGGELFF. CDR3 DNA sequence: TGTGCCAGCAGGAGCATCGGGGCCAGTGGCGGGGAGCTGTTTTTT.

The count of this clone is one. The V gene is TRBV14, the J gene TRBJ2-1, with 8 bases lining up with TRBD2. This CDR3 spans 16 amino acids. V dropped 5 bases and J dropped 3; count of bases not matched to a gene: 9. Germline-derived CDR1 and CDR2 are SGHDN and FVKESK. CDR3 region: CASSDLLADNYNEQFF. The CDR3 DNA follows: TGTGCCAGCAGCGACTTACTAGCGGATAACTACAATGAGCAGTTCTTC.

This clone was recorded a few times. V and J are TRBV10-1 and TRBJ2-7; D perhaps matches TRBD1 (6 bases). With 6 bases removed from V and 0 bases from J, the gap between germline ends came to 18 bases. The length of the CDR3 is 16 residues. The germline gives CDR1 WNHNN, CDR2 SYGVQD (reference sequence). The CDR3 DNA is TGCGCCAGCAGCCCTACGATCGGGACAAGCTCCTACGAGCAGTACTTC. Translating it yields CASSPTIGTSSYEQYF.

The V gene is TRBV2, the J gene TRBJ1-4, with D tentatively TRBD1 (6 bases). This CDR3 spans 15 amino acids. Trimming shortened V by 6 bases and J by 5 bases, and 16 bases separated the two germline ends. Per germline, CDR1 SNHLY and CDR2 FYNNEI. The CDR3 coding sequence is TGTGCCAGCAGGGGAATGGACAGAACAAATGAAAAACTGTTTTTT. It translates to CASRGMDRTNEKLFF.

The CDR3 DNA reads TGTGCCAGCAGCTTAGCTCCCTGGAGCGGGATAGAGACCCAGTACTTC. As protein: CASSLAPWSGIETQYF. The chain couples TRBV11-2 to TRBJ2-5, with 7 bases fitting TRBD2. Germline trimming cut 1 base from V and 4 bases from J; bases unmatched to any gene: 9. This CDR3 contains 16 residues. The germline V gene encodes CDR1 SGHAT and CDR2 FQNNGV.

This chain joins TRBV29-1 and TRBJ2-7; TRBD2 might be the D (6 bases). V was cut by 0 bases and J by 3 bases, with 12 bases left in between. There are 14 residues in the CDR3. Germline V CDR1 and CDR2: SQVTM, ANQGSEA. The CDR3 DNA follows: TGCAGCGTTGAAGATTACGGAGGGAACTACGAGCAGTACTTC. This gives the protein CSVEDYGGNYEQYF.

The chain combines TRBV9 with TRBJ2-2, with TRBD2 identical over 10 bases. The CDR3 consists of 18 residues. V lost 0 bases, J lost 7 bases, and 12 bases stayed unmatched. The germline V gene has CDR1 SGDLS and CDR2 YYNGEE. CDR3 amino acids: CASSVGVSSGRAIGELFF. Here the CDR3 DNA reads TGTGCCAGCAGCGTAGGGGTCAGCAGCGGGAGGGCTATCGGGGAGCTGTTTTTT.

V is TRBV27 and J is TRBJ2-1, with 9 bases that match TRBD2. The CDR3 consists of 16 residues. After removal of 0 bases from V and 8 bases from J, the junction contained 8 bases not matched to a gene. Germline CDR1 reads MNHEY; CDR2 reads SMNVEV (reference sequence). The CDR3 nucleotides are TGTGCCAGCAGTTTATCTTGGGGCGGGAGGGGGGATGAGCAGTTCTTC. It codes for CASSLSWGGRGDEQFF.

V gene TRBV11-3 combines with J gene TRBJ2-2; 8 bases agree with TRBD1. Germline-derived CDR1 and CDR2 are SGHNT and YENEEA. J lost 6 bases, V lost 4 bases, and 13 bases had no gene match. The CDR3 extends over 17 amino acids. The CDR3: CASSSGFGQGKAGELFF. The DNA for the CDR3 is TGTGCCAGCAGCTCGGGATTCGGACAGGGCAAGGCCGGGGAGCTGTTTTTT.

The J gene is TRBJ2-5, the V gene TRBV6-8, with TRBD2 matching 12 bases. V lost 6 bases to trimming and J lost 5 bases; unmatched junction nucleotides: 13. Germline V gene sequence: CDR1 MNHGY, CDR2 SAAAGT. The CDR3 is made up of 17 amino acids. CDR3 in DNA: TGTGCCAGCAGGGATACTAGCGGGAGGTTGGTTGGGGAGACCCAGTACTTC. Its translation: CASRDTSGRLVGETQYF.

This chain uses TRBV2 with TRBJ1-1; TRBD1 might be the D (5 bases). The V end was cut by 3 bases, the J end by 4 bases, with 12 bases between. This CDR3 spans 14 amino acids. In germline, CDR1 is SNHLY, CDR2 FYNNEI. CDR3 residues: CASSDMGPGTEAFF. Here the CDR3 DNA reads TGTGCCAGCAGTGACATGGGGCCAGGCACTGAAGCTTTCTTT. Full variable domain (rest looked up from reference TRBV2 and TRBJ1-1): EPEVTQTPSHQVTQMGQEVILRCVPISNHLYFYWYRQILGQKVEFLVSFYNNEISEKSEIFDDQFSVERPDGSNFTLKIRSTKLEDSAMYFCASSDMGPGTEAFFGQGTRLTVV.

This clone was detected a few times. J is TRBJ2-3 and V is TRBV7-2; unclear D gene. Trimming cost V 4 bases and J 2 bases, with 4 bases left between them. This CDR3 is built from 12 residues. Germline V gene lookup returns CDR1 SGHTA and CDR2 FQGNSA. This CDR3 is CASSSITDTQYF. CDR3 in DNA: TGTGCCAGCAGCTCCATCACAGATACGCAGTATTTT.

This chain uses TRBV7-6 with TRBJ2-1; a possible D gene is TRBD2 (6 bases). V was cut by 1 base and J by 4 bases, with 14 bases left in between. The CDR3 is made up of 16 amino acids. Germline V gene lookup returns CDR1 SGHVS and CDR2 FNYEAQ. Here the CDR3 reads CASSLVVLASYNEQFF. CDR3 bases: TGTGCCAGCAGCTTAGTGGTTCTAGCGAGTTACAATGAGCAGTTCTTC.